This T cell receptor (beta chain) was captured by sequencing in a study of cytomegalovirus exposure and HLA in healthy donors. Points from the study as a whole: The number of N-insertions in an Asian-associated ancestry cluster was reportedly below the approximately 700-donor mean in a later analysis.

On this clone: What it binds is not known.

PCR involved 60 Vbeta and 13 Jbeta primers. TCRdb keeps only in-frame clones here, not all; method: immunoSEQ multiplex PCR. The table gives more than 200,000 clones; the top ten clones make up roughly 0.98% of it. The clonotype was recovered from a woman in her 30s in good health and CMV-seropositive. The sequenced sample consisted of PBMCs.

In DNA, the CDR3 is TGTGCCAGCTCCCAACTAGGAGGCTACACCTTC. Protein sequence: CASSQLGGYTF. The chain carries TRBV18 and TRBJ1-2; D is undetermined. The germline CDR1 and CDR2 sequences are KGHSH and LQKENI. The CDR3 covers 11 residues. Deletions cut 6 bases from V and 8 bases from J, with 10 bases between.